This TCR beta chain was documented in a study of blood T cell repertoires in COVID-19. Turning to the study itself: Both acute and convalescent COVID-19 samples were obtained from the United States, Italy and Spain.

Original processing notes: Counts of nucleated cells, estimated from reference gene primer amplification, were obtained. Using immunoSEQ multiplex PCR, the repertoire was profiled, and TCRdb retains in-frame clones only, with some absent. The DNA was the basis for D and trimming; V, J and clone size are from that table. The data show about 110,000 clones, with 65% to 90% seen just once and 16% held by the top ten. Trimming removed 5 bases at V and 2 bases at J, with 10 bases between. There are 14 residues in the CDR3. The germline V gene has CDR1 LNHDA and CDR2 SQIVND (reference sequence). The chain joins TRBV19 to TRBJ1-5; maybe TRBD1 (5 bases). Sequenced material: peripheral blood. The sequence was obtained from a woman aged 55-69 years with acute or convalescent COVID-19. The chain's CDR3 is CASSLGQGNQPQHF. CDR3 DNA sequence: TGTGCCAGTAGTCTGGGGCAGGGCAATCAGCCCCAGCATTTT.